This entry lists 2 T cell receptor beta chains sequenced from one sample in a study of T cell repertoires in cytomegalovirus infection. TCRdb used MiXCR to reprocess the reads, holding one entry per CDR3 protein. The sample lists roughly 200,000 distinct CDR3 sequences; roughly 9% were seen once. The source material was PBMCs. These receptors came from a human donor in good health (CMV status not recorded). Some clones in this sample may be carry-over from other donors' samples.

This clonotype has a count of ten or more. The rearrangement uses TRBV14 and TRBJ2-7, with D possibly TRBD2 on 6 matching bases. V lost 0 bases, J lost 2 bases, and 20 bases lay in between. The CDR3 extends over 18 amino acids. The V gene's germline CDR1 is SGHDN and CDR2 FVKESK. The CDR3 nucleotides are TGTGCCAGCAGCCAAGATCGCCTCCGGGGGACGGGAACCTACGAGCAGTACTTC. Protein: CASSQDRLRGTGTYEQYF.

The gene calls are TRBV20-1 and TRBJ1-1; a weak D match, TRBD1 (5 bases). CDR3 length: 14 amino acids. Trimming took 3 bases from V and 0 from J, leaving 11 bases between them. Germline values: CDR1 DFQATT, CDR2 SNEGSKA (reference sequence). The CDR3 DNA is TGCAGTGCTAGCCCCCGGACAATGAACACTGAAGCTTTCTTT. Translated, it gives CSASPRTMNTEAFF.